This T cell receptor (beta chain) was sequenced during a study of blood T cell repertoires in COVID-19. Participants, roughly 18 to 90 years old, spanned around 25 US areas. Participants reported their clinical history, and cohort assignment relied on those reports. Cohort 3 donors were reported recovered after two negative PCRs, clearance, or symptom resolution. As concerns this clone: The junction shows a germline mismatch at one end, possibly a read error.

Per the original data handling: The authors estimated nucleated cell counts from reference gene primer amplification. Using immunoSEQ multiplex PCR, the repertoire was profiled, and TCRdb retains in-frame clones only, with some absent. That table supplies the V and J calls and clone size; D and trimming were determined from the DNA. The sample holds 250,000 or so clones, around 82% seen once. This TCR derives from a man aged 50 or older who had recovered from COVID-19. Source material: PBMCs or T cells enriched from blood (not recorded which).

The CDR3 bases are TGTGCCAGCAGGTTAGACAGGGGAGCTGGCTACACCTTC. Translating it yields CASRLDRGAGYTF. The V and J genes are TRBV12-3 or TRBV12-4 and TRBJ1-2; 8 bases align to TRBD1. The CDR3 covers 13 residues.